Presented here are 9 T cell receptor beta chains from one specimen sequenced in a study of glioma-infiltrating T cells after dendritic cell vaccination. Profiling relied on immunoSEQ multiplex PCR, and the TCRdb table lists in-frame clones only, not all of them. The data contain 85,000 to 100,000 clones, 80% of them singletons. This sample's time point: after dendritic cell vaccination, including at tumor progression/relapse. The source was blood, collected after dendritic cell vaccination. These receptors came from a human donor with glioblastoma.

This sequence joins TRBV5-1 and TRBJ1-3; D remains unclear. Germline assignment: CDR1 SGHRS and CDR2 YFSETQ. This CDR3 contains 15 residues. Trimming pared 0 bases from V and 0 bases from J, leaving 7 bases between. The CDR3 loop reads CASSLGAGSGNTIYF. The CDR3 DNA sequence: TGCGCCAGCAGCTTGGGGGCCGGCTCTGGAAACACCATATATTTT.

The chain recombines TRBV15 with TRBJ2-7, with TRBD1 matching over 7 bases. The V gene's germline CDR1 is LNHNV and CDR2 YYDKDF (reference sequence). The CDR3 is made up of 16 amino acids. With V trimmed by 2 bases and J by 2 bases, 9 bases remained unmatched. The CDR3 DNA follows: TGTGCCACCAGCAGAAGACCGGGACAGTACGCCTACGAGCAGTACTTC. Amino acids: CATSRRPGQYAYEQYF.

The V gene is TRBV27, the J gene TRBJ2-7; D is ambiguous. Germline CDR1 and CDR2: MNHEY and SMNVEV (reference sequence). V lost 5 bases, J lost 2 bases, and 19 bases lay in between. There are 16 residues in the CDR3. The CDR3 coding sequence is TGTGCCAGCAGTCCCCTTCCGACTGACGCGGCCTACGAGCAGTACTTC. It is translated as CASSPLPTDAAYEQYF.

The chain couples TRBV11-2 to TRBJ1-5; 9 bases agree with TRBD1. CDR1 is SGHAT and CDR2 is FQNNGV in the germline V gene. This CDR3 comprises 14 residues. Trimming cost V 5 bases and J 4 bases; bases outside gene matches: 3. The DNA of the CDR3 is TGTGCCAGCAGCATAGGACAGGGGAATCAGCCCCAGCATTTT. It translates to CASSIGQGNQPQHF.

This clone was found once. CDR3 amino acids: CAGSGQGGQPQHF. CDR3 DNA sequence: TGTGCCGGATCCGGACAGGGAGGTCAGCCCCAGCATTTT. The V call is TRBV6-6, the J call TRBJ1-5; 8 bases fit TRBD1. Losses at the gene ends were 11 bases for V and 6 bases for J; bases not matched to a gene: 9. The CDR3 covers 13 residues. Germline V CDR1 and CDR2: MNHNY, SVGAGI (reference sequence).

The rearrangement uses TRBV5-1 and TRBJ2-3; the D is unclear. There are 14 residues in the CDR3. Trimming took off 0 bases at V and 2 bases at J, with 7 bases between the two ends. Germline assignment: CDR1 SGHRS and CDR2 YFSETQ. CDR3 DNA sequence: TGCGCCAGCAGCTTGGGGCAAATCACAGATACGCAGTATTTT. This codes for CASSLGQITDTQYF.

In DNA form, the CDR3 reads TGTGCCAGCAGTGAAGCAGAGAGCCCCTCCTACAATGAGCAGTTCTTC. It yields the protein CASSEAESPSYNEQFF. V usage is TRBV6-1 and J usage is TRBJ2-1; D gene uncertain. Germline V lookup: CDR1 MNHNS, CDR2 SASEGT. The ends were cut back, 0 bases at V and 0 bases at J, with 9 bases in the middle. CDR3 length equals 16 residues.

The chain is built from TRBV6-5 and TRBJ2-5, with D tentatively TRBD1 (6 bases). Germline V gene data show CDR1 as MNHEY and CDR2 as SVGAGI. The CDR3 is made up of 14 amino acids. V was pared by 6 bases and J by 5 bases, with 16 bases between. The CDR3 DNA sequence: TGTGCCAGCAGCCCAGGGGACCGACGGGAGACCCAGTACTTC. This codes for CASSPGDRRETQYF.

J is TRBJ1-1 and V is TRBV27, with D unclear. Germline V gives CDR1 MNHEY, CDR2 SMNVEV (reference sequence). This CDR3 is built from 14 residues. V was trimmed by 6 bases and J by 4 bases, leaving 15 bases between them. For the CDR3, the DNA is TGTGCCAGCAGCTACGATCTGGGAGGCACTGAAGCTTTCTTT. This codes for CASSYDLGGTEAFF.